The clone carrying this TCR beta chain was seen more than once but under ten times. Its target is not known. The CDR3 is 15 residues long. Germline CDR1 is SGHVS and CDR2 is FQNEAQ. V lost 5 bases, J lost 0 bases, and 10 bases lay in between. This record belongs to a study of CD8 T cells in ankylosing spondylitis. Study conclusions and caveats: A TCR beta motif of roughly eight highly homologous variants seemed to mark ankylosing spondylitis blood. In the blood and synovial fluid of reactive arthritis, some motif variants had been previously reported.

A quantitative 5'-RACE method, one with molecular barcodes, was used to make TCR beta libraries. TCRdb analysed the 5' RACE reads with MiXCR anew, one entry per CDR3 protein. The profile covers approximately 35,000 distinct CDR3 sequences, with approximately 9.9% appearing a single time and 20% to 25% taken by the ten largest. Specimen: synovial fluid, either unsorted or a sorted T cell fraction (not recorded which). The V call is TRBV7-8, the J call TRBJ2-2; tentatively, D is TRBD2 (5 bases). The TCR sequence derives from a male donor with ankylosing spondylitis. The CDR3 nucleotides read TGTGCCAGCAGCCCGTACGGGGCGAACACCGGGGAGCTGTTTTTT. As protein: CASSPYGANTGELFF.